The clone carrying this T cell receptor (beta chain) was recorded many times. Its antigen is unidentified. A single record per CDR3 protein comes from TCRdb applying MiXCR to the 5' RACE reads. The sample gives fewer than 25,000 distinct CDR3 sequences, roughly 3.6% of which show up once; around 5.5% is in the top ten. J gave up 6 bases and V 5 bases, and 11 bases lay outside the gene matches. This CDR3 is built from 15 residues. CDR1 is MNHEY, CDR2 SVGAGI, per germline. The data were taken from a study of early T cells in non-severe SARS-CoV-2 infection. Study observations and caveats: Anti-spike CD8 responses were favored by VDJdb matching, which missed private and CD4 specificities.

The genes are TRBV6-5 and TRBJ2-3; the match to TRBD1 covers 7 bases. Source material: whole blood. The TCR was taken from an adult who was a healthcare worker with PCR-confirmed SARS-CoV-2 infection or an uninfected control (not recorded which). CDR3 bases: TGTGCCAGCAGTCGCCCCCCGACAGGGTCGGATACGCAGTATTTT. Translation gives CASSRPPTGSDTQYF.